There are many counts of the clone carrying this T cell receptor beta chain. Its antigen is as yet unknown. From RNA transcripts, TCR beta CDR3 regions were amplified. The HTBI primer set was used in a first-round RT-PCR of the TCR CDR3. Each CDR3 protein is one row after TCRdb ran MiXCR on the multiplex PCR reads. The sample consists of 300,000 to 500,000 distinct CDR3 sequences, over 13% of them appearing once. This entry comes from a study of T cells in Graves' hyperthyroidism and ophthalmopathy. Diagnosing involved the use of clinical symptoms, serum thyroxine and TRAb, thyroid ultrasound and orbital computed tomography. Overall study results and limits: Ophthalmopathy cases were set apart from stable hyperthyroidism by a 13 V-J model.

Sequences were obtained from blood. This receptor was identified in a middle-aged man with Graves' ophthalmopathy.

The CDR3 nucleotides are TGCAGTGCTAGCCCCGAATATCATATGAACACTGAAGCTTTCTTT. Its protein is CSASPEYHMNTEAFF. The rearrangement links TRBV20-1 to TRBJ1-1; no firm D call. CDR3 length equals 15 residues. V lost 3 bases and J lost 0, with 14 bases in between. Germline CDR1 DFQATT, CDR2 SNEGSKA (reference sequence).